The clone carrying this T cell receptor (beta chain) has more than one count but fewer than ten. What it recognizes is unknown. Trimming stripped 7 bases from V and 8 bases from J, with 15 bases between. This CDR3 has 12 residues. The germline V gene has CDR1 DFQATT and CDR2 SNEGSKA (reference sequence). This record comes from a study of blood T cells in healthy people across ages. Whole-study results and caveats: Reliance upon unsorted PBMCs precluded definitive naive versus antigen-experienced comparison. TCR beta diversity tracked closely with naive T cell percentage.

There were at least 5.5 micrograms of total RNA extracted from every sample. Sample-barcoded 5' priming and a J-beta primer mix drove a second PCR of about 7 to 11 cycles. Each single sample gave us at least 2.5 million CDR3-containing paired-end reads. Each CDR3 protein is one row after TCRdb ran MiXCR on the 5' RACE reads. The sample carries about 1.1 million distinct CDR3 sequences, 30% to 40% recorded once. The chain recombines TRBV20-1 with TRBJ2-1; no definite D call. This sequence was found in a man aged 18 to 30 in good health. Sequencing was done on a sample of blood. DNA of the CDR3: TGCAGTGTGCTCTGGTTAGCCCATGAGCAGTTCTTC. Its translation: CSVLWLAHEQFF.